The following is a T cell receptor beta chain sequence with its context. Antigen unknown. The data stem from a study of Ad26.COV2.S vaccination and SARS-CoV-2 variants. Study findings and constraints: Breadth measured for non-spike TCRs was similar across vaccine and placebo recipients.

V shed 5 bases and J shed 8 bases, with 15 bases lying between them. The germline CDR1 and CDR2 sequences are LNHDA and SQIVND (reference sequence). There are 13 residues in the CDR3. Specified treatment: about 20 received Ad26.COV2.S at low or high dose, single or two shots; about 5 received placebo; per-sample allocation not given. After the first vaccine or placebo injection, samples were drawn on day 63. Based in Boston, the donor was an adult of 18-55 years. An Ad26 vector expressing Wuhan-strain SARS-CoV-2 spike constituted the vaccine. The table came from immunoSEQ multiplex PCR; TCRdb's copy has only in-frame clones and leaves some out. This repertoire shows fewer than 500,000 clones, roughly 90% found once; its top ten account for 12%.

Source: peripheral blood, taken in a trial of Ad26.COV2.S vaccine versus placebo. The chain is built from TRBV19 and TRBJ1-2, with D possibly being TRBD1 (6 bases). This clonotype was sampled from a person aged 18-60 years who received the Ad26.COV2.S COVID-19 vaccine or a placebo. The CDR3 bases are TGTGCCAGTAGTGCAGGGGCAGATTACGGCTACACCTTC. Its protein product is CASSAGADYGYTF.